What follows are 9 T cell receptor beta chains derived from one specimen sequenced in a study of T cell repertoires in cytomegalovirus infection. The antigens for these receptors are not known. TCRdb fed the reads into MiXCR, producing one record per CDR3 protein. The table has approximately 140,000 distinct CDR3 sequences, 20% to 30% seen once. The sequenced material came from PBMCs, sequenced either directly or after in vitro stimulation (not recorded which). The receptors were sampled from a human donor in good health (CMV status not recorded). Some clones in this sample may be carry-over from other donors' samples.

The chain couples TRBV7-2 to TRBJ2-5; 9 bases line up with TRBD1. The CDR3 is 14 amino acids. The junction had 7 bases not matched to a gene; V was cut back by 4 bases and J by 7 bases. Germline CDR1 SGHTA, CDR2 FQGNSA. This CDR3 is CASSSRDREWTQYF. The DNA of the CDR3 is TGTGCCAGCAGCTCCCGGGACAGGGAGTGGACCCAGTACTTC.

This clonotype was detected only a few times. The rearrangement uses TRBV19 and TRBJ1-1, with a weak D call TRBD1 (5 bases). Trimming took 3 bases from V and 1 from J, leaving 6 bases between them. The CDR3 has 13 amino acids. Per germline, CDR1 LNHDA and CDR2 SQIVND (reference sequence). The CDR3: CASSIDRNTEAFF. The DNA of the CDR3 is TGTGCCAGTAGTATTGACAGGAACACTGAAGCTTTCTTT.

As regards this clonotype: The germline gene is not matched at one end of the junction; a read error may be the cause. The chain couples TRBV7-8 to TRBJ2-3, with D maybe TRBD1 (5 bases). Germline values: CDR1 SGHVS, CDR2 FQNEAQ. The CDR3 is 14 residues long. This chain's CDR3 is CASSPGAWGDTQDF. The CDR3 DNA is TGTGCCAGCAGCCCTGGAGCGTGGGGCGATACGCAGGATTTT.

The rearrangement links TRBV12-5 to TRBJ1-1; 8 bases are shared with TRBD1. With 6 bases clipped from V and 1 base from J, the junction kept 13 bases outside the gene matches. Germline V gene sequence: CDR1 LGHNT, CDR2 FRNRAP. The CDR3 has 17 residues. The CDR3 region is CASGRIGQGAGNTEAFF. Here the CDR3 DNA reads TGTGCTAGTGGCCGAATCGGACAGGGCGCGGGGAACACTGAAGCTTTCTTT.

This clonotype was counted many times. The chain uses TRBV7-2 and TRBJ1-5; no reliable D call. Germline V gene lookup returns CDR1 SGHTA and CDR2 FQGNSA. The CDR3 runs 15 residues. V gave up 5 bases and J gave up 8 bases, with 19 bases separating them. For the CDR3, the DNA is TGTGCCAGCAGCCTTGGCAGTGGGAACCGAGAGCCCCAGCATTTT. Translated, it gives CASSLGSGNREPQHF.

V usage is TRBV18 and J usage is TRBJ1-4; no firm D call. The CDR3 spans 15 residues. Germline assignment: CDR1 KGHSH and CDR2 LQKENI. Trimming left V 0 bases short and J 8 bases short, with 13 bases between. CDR3 protein: CASSPPNGREEKLFF. For the CDR3, the DNA is TGTGCCAGCTCACCACCAAATGGAAGGGAAGAAAAACTGTTTTTT.

In this sample, this clonotype turned up a few times. The CDR3 protein is CASSQERITGELFF. The CDR3 DNA reads as TGTGCCAGCAGCCAAGAGCGTATCACCGGGGAGCTGTTTTTT. J is TRBJ2-2 and V is TRBV4-2, with no clear D. This CDR3 is 14 amino acids long. CDR1 LGHNA and CDR2 YNFKEQ come from the germline V gene. Trimming shortened V by 0 bases and J by 4 bases, and 6 bases separated the two germline ends.

In this sample, this clonotype turned up many times. The V call is TRBV7-2, the J call TRBJ1-6, with D unresolved. Germline CDR1 SGHTA, CDR2 FQGNSA. V lost 0 bases to trimming and J lost 7 bases, with 10 bases between them. The CDR3 totals 15 residues. Here the CDR3 DNA reads TGTGCCAGCAGCTTAGCGCAGAACCTGAATTCACCCCTCCACTTT. Its protein product is CASSLAQNLNSPLHF.

The chain recombines TRBV12-3 or TRBV12-4 with TRBJ1-1; tentatively, D is TRBD1 (6 bases). Deletions cut 3 bases from V and 1 base from J, with 12 bases between. The CDR3 consists of 15 residues. The CDR3 here is CASSFGGPRNTEAFF. CDR3 DNA sequence: TGTGCCAGCAGTTTCGGGGGGCCACGGAACACTGAAGCTTTCTTT.